These 5 T cell receptor beta chains originate from one sample sequenced in a study of T cell responses to AZD1222 COVID-19 vaccine. Clones were read by immunoSEQ multiplex PCR, and TCRdb kept only the in-frame ones, dropping some. The sample records about 68,000 clones, 60% to 85% being singletons. The specimen was peripheral blood, collected on day 0 of AZD1222 vaccination. Receptor source: an adult in good health.

The V and J genes are TRBV5-4 and TRBJ2-7, with 7 positions matching TRBD1. The V gene end was trimmed by 3 bases and the J gene end by 0 bases; junction bases not matched to a gene: 6. The CDR3 is 15 amino acids. Per germline, CDR1 SGHNT and CDR2 YYREEE (reference sequence). The CDR3 DNA reads TGTGCCAGCAGCTCAGGGACAGACGGCTCCTACGAGCAGTACTTC. Its protein product is CASSSGTDGSYEQYF.

The J gene is TRBJ2-4, the V gene TRBV2; TRBD1 matches at 7 bases. There are 11 residues in the CDR3. Germline lookup yields CDR1 SNHLY and CDR2 FYNNEI. The V and J ends lost 6 bases and 8 bases, in that order; junction bases with no gene match: 1. The CDR3 protein is CASSDRDIQYF. The CDR3 bases are TGTGCCAGCAGCGACAGGGACATTCAGTACTTC. The full variable domain, with the rest looked up from reference TRBV2 and TRBJ2-4, is EPEVTQTPSHQVTQMGQEVILRCVPISNHLYFYWYRQILGQKVEFLVSFYNNEISEKSEIFDDQFSVERPDGSNFTLKIRSTKLEDSAMYFCASSDRDIQYFGAGTRLSVL.

Concerning this clone itself: This sample also contains other DNA sequences that code for the same CDR3. The V gene is TRBV28, the J gene TRBJ1-3; the D is unclear. The germline V gene encodes CDR1 MDHEN and CDR2 SYDVKM. The CDR3 has 13 amino acids. The V gene lost 3 bases and the J gene lost 0 bases, with 3 bases spanning the gap. As DNA, the CDR3 is TGTGCCAGCAGTTTGAGCTCTGGAAACACCATATATTTT. It is translated as CASSLSSGNTIYF.

This chain uses TRBV3-1 (or the pseudogene TRBV3-2) with TRBJ1-4; TRBD1 might be the D (6 bases). The CDR3 runs to 14 residues. V lost 4 bases and J 14 bases, leaving 20 bases between the germline ends. The V gene's germline CDR1 is LGHDT and CDR2 YNNKEL (reference sequence). The DNA of the CDR3 is TGTGCCAGCAGCCCCGGACAGCGGAGATTCCAGCTGTTTTTT. As protein: CASSPGQRRFQLFF.

The chain is built from TRBV7-8 and TRBJ2-5, with a weak D call TRBD2 (6 bases). From germline, CDR1 is SGHVS and CDR2 FQNEAQ. The CDR3 covers 14 residues. Deletions cut 1 base from V and 3 bases from J, with 9 bases between. CDR3 sequence reads: CASSLDRGKETQYF. In DNA, the CDR3 is TGTGCCAGCAGCTTAGACCGGGGGAAAGAGACCCAGTACTTC.